Listed here are 25 T cell receptor beta chains from one sample, sequenced in a study of blood T cell repertoires in COVID-19. Clones were read by immunoSEQ multiplex PCR, and TCRdb kept only the in-frame ones, dropping some. The top ten clones hold approximately 4.5% of a sample with under 500,000 clones, around 89% of them seen once. The sequencing input was peripheral blood. These receptor sequences come from a woman under 40 with acute or convalescent COVID-19.

J is TRBJ2-3 and V is TRBV7-3, with TRBD2 matching over 12 bases. The germline V gene encodes CDR1 SGHTA and CDR2 FQGTGA. The CDR3 runs 22 residues. The junction had 28 bases not matched to a gene; V was cut back by 6 bases and J by 6 bases. The CDR3 DNA reads TGTGCCAGCAGTCCCTACGGGGGGCCCCCGGGCGGACTAGCGGGACCGGGCGATACGCAGTATTTT. Its protein product is CASSPYGGPPGGLAGPGDTQYF.

In its sample, this clone was seen once. This CDR3 reads CATSDSSHNEQFF. The CDR3 DNA reads TGTGCCACCAGTGATTCATCACATAATGAGCAGTTCTTC. V and J are TRBV24-1 and TRBJ2-1, with D unclear. The CDR3 extends over 13 amino acids. Germline CDR1 and CDR2: KGHDR and SFDVKD. V was clipped by 2 bases and J by 7 bases, with 8 bases between them.

The genes are TRBV30 and TRBJ1-6; 8 bases line up with TRBD1. CDR1 is GTSNPN, CDR2 SVGIG, per germline (reference sequence). The junction had 3 bases not matched to a gene; V was cut back by 1 base and J by 10 bases. This CDR3 spans 13 amino acids. The CDR3 protein is CAWSGQGRSPLHF. In nucleotides, the CDR3 is TGTGCCTGGAGTGGACAGGGGAGATCACCCCTCCACTTT.

V gene TRBV2 combines with J gene TRBJ2-5; D is perhaps TRBD2 (6 bases). This CDR3 has 16 residues. The V end lost 6 bases, the J end lost 5 bases, and 22 bases lay between the germline ends. Germline CDR1 and CDR2: SNHLY and FYNNEI. CDR3 nucleotides: TGTGCCAGCAGGCGATCGAAGAGGACTATTATGGAGACCCAGTACTTC. Translated, it gives CASRRSKRTIMETQYF.

The rearrangement links TRBV24-1 to TRBJ2-4, with TRBD1 matching 9 bases. CDR3 length equals 17 residues. Germline V gives CDR1 KGHDR, CDR2 SFDVKD. V gave up 4 bases and J gave up 6 bases; unmatched junction bases: 12. CDR3 amino acids: CATSDSNRGRGGNIQYF. CDR3 nucleotides: TGTGCCACCAGTGACTCGAACAGGGGGCGAGGGGGAAACATTCAGTACTTC.

This clone has a single count. This chain connects TRBV28 to TRBJ2-7; TRBD1 aligns across 8 bases. V shed 2 bases, J shed 1 base, and the junction held 10 bases outside the gene matches. CDR3 size: 17 residues. Germline V gives CDR1 MDHEN, CDR2 SYDVKM. CDR3 coding DNA: TGTGCCAGCAGTTTACCTGGACAGGGCCCTCTATCCTACGAGCAGTACTTC. This sequence encodes CASSLPGQGPLSYEQYF.

The DNA of the CDR3 is TGCGCCAGCAGCTCCACCGCTCAGGTTGGGTATGGCTACACCTTC. Translation: CASSSTAQVGYGYTF. V is TRBV5-1 and J is TRBJ1-2; D remains unclear. CDR3 length equals 15 residues. Trimming pared 3 bases from V and 5 bases from J, leaving 17 bases between. In germline, CDR1 is SGHRS, CDR2 YFSETQ.

The chain links TRBV9 to TRBJ2-2; 8 nucleotides align to TRBD1. The CDR3 is made up of 16 amino acids. Per the germline V gene, CDR1 is SGDLS and CDR2 is YYNGEE. The J segment lost 1 base and the V segment lost 3 bases, leaving 5 bases of the junction unmatched. The CDR3 bases are TGTGCCAGCAGCGGCGAGGACAGGGAGAACACCGGGGAGCTGTTTTTT. This translates into CASSGEDRENTGELFF.

The genes are TRBV2 and TRBJ1-3; possible D gene TRBD1, 5 bases. This CDR3 is built from 15 residues. Trimming cost V 4 bases and J 0 bases, with 10 bases left between them. Per the germline V gene, CDR1 is SNHLY and CDR2 is FYNNEI. The CDR3 nucleotides read TGTGCCAGCAGTGCGACAGCTTTCTCTGGAAACACCATATATTTT. Its protein is CASSATAFSGNTIYF.

The chain has TRBV4-2 and TRBJ2-3; the D gene is possibly TRBD2 (7 bases). Trimming cost V 4 bases and J 2 bases, with 13 bases left between them. The CDR3 is made up of 15 amino acids. Germline CDR1 is LGHNA and CDR2 is YNFKEQ. The CDR3 loop reads CASSPAGADTDTQYF. The CDR3, as DNA: TGTGCCAGCAGCCCCGCGGGGGCCGACACAGATACGCAGTATTTT.

The V gene is TRBV6-1, the J gene TRBJ1-3; D is unresolved. V shed 2 bases and J shed 2 bases, with 13 bases lying between them. The germline V gene has CDR1 MNHNS and CDR2 SASEGT. The CDR3 length is 16 residues. The CDR3 loop is CASSENPRITGNTIYF. The CDR3 DNA sequence: TGTGCCAGCAGTGAAAATCCTAGGATTACTGGAAACACCATATATTTT.

The rearrangement uses TRBV9 and TRBJ2-7, with TRBD1 matching 9 bases. The CDR3 runs 15 residues. CDR1 and CDR2 (germline): SGDLS, YYNGEE. Trimming cost V 3 bases and J 2 bases; bases outside gene matches: 6. The CDR3 DNA reads TGTGCCAGCAGCGCCGGACAGGGGATAGCCTACGAGCAGTACTTC. This sequence encodes CASSAGQGIAYEQYF.

V is TRBV2 and J is TRBJ1-2; D is unclear. The CDR3 is 15 amino acids. Germline loops: CDR1 SNHLY, CDR2 FYNNEI. V was cut by 7 bases and J by 4 bases, with 19 bases left in between. Here the CDR3 reads CASTMNSRTLYGYTF. The CDR3 DNA reads as TGTGCCAGCACCATGAACAGCAGGACTCTCTATGGCTACACCTTC.

The chain employs TRBV30 and TRBJ2-2, with TRBD2 identical over 7 bases. After removal of 2 bases from V and 5 bases from J, the junction contained 5 bases not matched to a gene. This CDR3 has 14 residues. CDR1 is GTSNPN and CDR2 is SVGIG in the germline V gene (reference sequence). CDR3 DNA sequence: TGTGCCTGGAGTCCCGGGGGGAGTACCGGGGAGCTGTTTTTT. This encodes CAWSPGGSTGELFF.

A word on this clone: The same CDR3 can be traced to other DNA sequences in this sample. The genes are TRBV5-1 and TRBJ1-2; 8 bases match TRBD1. The CDR3 contains 13 residues. The V gene end was trimmed by 4 bases and the J gene end by 7 bases; junction bases not matched to a gene: 6. Germline V lookup: CDR1 SGHRS, CDR2 YFSETQ. CDR3 sequence (DNA): TGCGCCAGCAGCCTTGGACAGGGCGCTGGCTACACCTTC. Residues: CASSLGQGAGYTF.

This rearrangement joins TRBV7-2 to TRBJ2-6, with TRBD2 matching 7 bases. Germline CDR1 reads SGHTA; CDR2 reads FQGNSA. The CDR3 has 18 amino acids. After removal of 5 bases from V and 0 bases from J, the junction contained 10 bases not matched to a gene. CDR3 sequence reads: CASSPRLALNSGANVLTF. CDR3 nucleotide sequence: TGTGCCAGCAGCCCGAGACTAGCCCTAAACTCTGGGGCCAACGTCCTGACTTTC.

The genes are TRBV6-5 and TRBJ2-5; 13 positions match TRBD2. In germline, CDR1 is MNHEY, CDR2 SVGAGI. With V trimmed by 1 base and J by 3 bases, 2 bases remained unmatched. The CDR3 loop spans 16 amino acids. The CDR3 region has the DNA TGTGCCAGCAGTTACTTTGGGACTAGCGGGGAAGAGACCCAGTACTTC. As protein: CASSYFGTSGEETQYF.

The chain carries TRBV11-2 and TRBJ2-1, with D perhaps matching TRBD1 (5 bases). Germline CDR1 is SGHAT and CDR2 is FQNNGV. Trimming removed 3 bases at V and 5 bases at J, with 14 bases between. The CDR3 length is 15 residues. The CDR3 spells CASSFRVQDNNEQFF. The CDR3, as DNA: TGTGCCAGCAGCTTTAGAGTACAGGACAACAATGAGCAGTTCTTC.

The chain carries TRBV14 and TRBJ2-3; 7 bases agree with TRBD2. The CDR3 totals 15 residues. Germline CDR1 and CDR2: SGHDN and FVKESK. J gave up 3 bases and V 5 bases, and 8 bases lay outside the gene matches. CDR3 DNA: TGTGCCAGCAGCTCGACAGCGGGGATTACAGATACGCAGTATTTT. Translated: CASSSTAGITDTQYF.

This chain joins TRBV5-1 and TRBJ1-5; a weak D match, TRBD1 (5 bases). Germline V lookup: CDR1 SGHRS, CDR2 YFSETQ. Trimming removed 0 bases at V and 6 bases at J, with 16 bases between. The CDR3 contains 16 residues. The CDR3 nucleotides are TGCGCCAGCAGCTTGGTAGGCAGGGTGTCGGGTCAGCCCCAGCATTTT. It codes for CASSLVGRVSGQPQHF.

The rearrangement uses TRBV19 and TRBJ2-2; 8 nucleotides align to TRBD1. CDR3 size: 17 residues. Losses at the gene ends were 6 bases for V and 0 bases for J; bases not matched to a gene: 9. Germline V gene data show CDR1 as LNHDA and CDR2 as SQIVND (reference sequence). CDR3 sequence: CASRTIRGPSNTGELFF. For the CDR3, the DNA is TGTGCCAGTAGAACAATCAGGGGGCCTTCGAACACCGGGGAGCTGTTTTTT.

The chain has TRBV30 and TRBJ1-3; D is undetermined. This CDR3 contains 12 residues. The germline V gene encodes CDR1 GTSNPN and CDR2 SVGIG (reference sequence). V lost 0 bases, J lost 7 bases, and 7 bases lay in between. The CDR3 DNA reads as TGTGCCTGGAGTGTGGGTAGCAACACCATATATTTT. Translation gives CAWSVGSNTIYF.

This clone was picked up a small number of times. The V and J genes are TRBV12-5 and TRBJ2-3; D is ambiguous. This CDR3 spans 13 amino acids. The V gene lost 0 bases and the J gene lost 8 bases, with 9 bases spanning the gap. CDR1 LGHNT and CDR2 FRNRAP come from the germline V gene. The CDR3 sequence: CASGLVPPGTQYF. The CDR3 nucleotides are TGTGCTAGTGGTTTGGTACCGCCAGGTACGCAGTATTTT.

The chain recombines TRBV5-6 with TRBJ2-5; D not resolved. This CDR3 has 14 residues. The V gene's germline CDR1 is SGHDT and CDR2 YYEEEE. The V gene lost 1 base and the J gene lost 3 bases, with 10 bases spanning the gap. Here the CDR3 reads CASSLPRAEETQYF. The CDR3 DNA reads as TGTGCCAGCAGCTTGCCAAGAGCTGAAGAGACCCAGTACTTC.

The chain couples TRBV30 to TRBJ2-3, with D unresolved. Trimming left V 1 base short and J 2 bases short, with 16 bases between. CDR3 length: 16 residues. Germline values: CDR1 GTSNPN, CDR2 SVGIG (reference sequence). The CDR3 protein is CAWSAGLLPYTDTQYF. In DNA form, the CDR3 reads TGTGCCTGGAGTGCAGGTCTTCTCCCTTACACAGATACGCAGTATTTT.